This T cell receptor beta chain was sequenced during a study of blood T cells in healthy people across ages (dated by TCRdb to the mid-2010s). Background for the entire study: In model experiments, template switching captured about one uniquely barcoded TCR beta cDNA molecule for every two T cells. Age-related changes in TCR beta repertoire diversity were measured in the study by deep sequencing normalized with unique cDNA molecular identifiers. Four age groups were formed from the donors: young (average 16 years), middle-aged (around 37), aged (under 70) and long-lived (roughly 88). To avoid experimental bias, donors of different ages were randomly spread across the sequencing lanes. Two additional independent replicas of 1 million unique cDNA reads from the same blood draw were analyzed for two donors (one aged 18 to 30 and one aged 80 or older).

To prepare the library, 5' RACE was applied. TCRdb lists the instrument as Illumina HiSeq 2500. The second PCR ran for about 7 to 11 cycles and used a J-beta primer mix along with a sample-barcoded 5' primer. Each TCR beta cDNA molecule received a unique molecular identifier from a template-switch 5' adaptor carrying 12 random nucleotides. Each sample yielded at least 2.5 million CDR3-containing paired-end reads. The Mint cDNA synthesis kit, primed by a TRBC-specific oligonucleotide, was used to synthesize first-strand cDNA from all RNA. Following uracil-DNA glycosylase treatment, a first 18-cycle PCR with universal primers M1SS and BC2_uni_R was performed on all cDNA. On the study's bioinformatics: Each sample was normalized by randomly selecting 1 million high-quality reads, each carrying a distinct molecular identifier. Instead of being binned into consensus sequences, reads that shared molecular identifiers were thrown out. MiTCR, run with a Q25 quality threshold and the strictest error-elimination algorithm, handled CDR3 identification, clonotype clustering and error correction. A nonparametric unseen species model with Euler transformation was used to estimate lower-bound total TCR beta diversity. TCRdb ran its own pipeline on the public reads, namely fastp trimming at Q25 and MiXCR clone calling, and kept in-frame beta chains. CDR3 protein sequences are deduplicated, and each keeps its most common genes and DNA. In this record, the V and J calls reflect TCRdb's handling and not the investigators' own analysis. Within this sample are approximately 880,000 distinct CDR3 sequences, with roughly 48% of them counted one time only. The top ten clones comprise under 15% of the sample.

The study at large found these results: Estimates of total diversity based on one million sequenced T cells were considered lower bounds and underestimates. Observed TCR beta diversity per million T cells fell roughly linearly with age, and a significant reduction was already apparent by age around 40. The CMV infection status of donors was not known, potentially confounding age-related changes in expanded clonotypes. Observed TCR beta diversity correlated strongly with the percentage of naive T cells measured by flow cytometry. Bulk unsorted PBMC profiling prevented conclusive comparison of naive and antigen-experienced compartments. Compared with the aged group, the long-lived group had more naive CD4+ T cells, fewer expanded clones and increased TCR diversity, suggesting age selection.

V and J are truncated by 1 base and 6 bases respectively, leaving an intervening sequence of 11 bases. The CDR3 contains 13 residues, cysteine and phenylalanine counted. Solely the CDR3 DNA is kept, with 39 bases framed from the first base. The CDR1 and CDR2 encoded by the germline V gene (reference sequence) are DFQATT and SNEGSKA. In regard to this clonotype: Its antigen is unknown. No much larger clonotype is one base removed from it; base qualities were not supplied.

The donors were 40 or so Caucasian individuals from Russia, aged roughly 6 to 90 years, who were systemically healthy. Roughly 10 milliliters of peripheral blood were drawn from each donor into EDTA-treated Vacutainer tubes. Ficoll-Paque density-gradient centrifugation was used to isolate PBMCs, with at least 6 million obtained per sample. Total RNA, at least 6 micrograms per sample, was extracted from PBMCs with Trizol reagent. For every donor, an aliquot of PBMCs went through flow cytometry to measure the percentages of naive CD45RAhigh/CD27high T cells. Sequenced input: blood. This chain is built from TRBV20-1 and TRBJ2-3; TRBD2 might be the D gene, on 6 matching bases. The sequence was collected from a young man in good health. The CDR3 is CSARVGTSDTQYF. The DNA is TGCAGTGCTAGAGTCGGGACTTCTGATACGCAGTATTTT.